Each of the 26 T cell receptor beta chains below was sequenced from the same sample in a study of shared T cell receptors in the human thymus (dated by TCRdb to about 2021). The library relied on the immunoSEQ multiplex PCR assay. In its TCRdb copy, this immuneACCESS table keeps in-frame sequences only and misses some clones. Where compared with another copy, unresolved V genes explain less than half of these, and the others have no known cause. Within this sample are approximately 730,000 clones, with 80% to 90% of them counted one time only. Around 0.01% of the sample belongs to the ten largest clones. This sample also belongs to another study, concerning human thymus T cells.

Sequenced input: thymocytes. Source of these receptors: a girl in the first two years of life with a congenital heart defect. Donor details come from another sample of the same person, matched by shared clones.

The J gene is TRBJ2-2, the V gene TRBV4-3, with 9 positions matching TRBD2. The trim removed 6 bases at V and 5 bases at J, leaving 19 bases unmatched. CDR3 size: 19 residues. CDR1 is LGHNA, CDR2 YSLEER, per germline. In nucleotides, the CDR3 is TGCGCCAGCAGTCAAAAGGCCCGTCCGACTAGCGGTCCTACCGGGGAGCTGTTTTTT. Its translation is CASSQKARPTSGPTGELFF.

This chain joins TRBV15 and TRBJ1-3, with D maybe TRBD1 (5 bases). Germline V gene lookup returns CDR1 LNHNV and CDR2 YYDKDF (reference sequence). V was clipped by 5 bases and J by 0 bases, with 14 bases between them. This CDR3 has 16 amino acids. This chain's CDR3 is CATSLRQPYSGNTIYF. The CDR3 DNA follows: TGTGCCACCAGCCTCCGACAGCCATACTCTGGAAACACCATATATTTT.

The rearrangement joins TRBV19 to TRBJ2-5; 10 bases match TRBD1. The CDR3 contains 17 residues. The germline V gene encodes CDR1 LNHDA and CDR2 SQIVND (reference sequence). J was trimmed by 4 bases and V by 1 base; bases with no gene match: 9. CDR3 DNA sequence: TGTGCCAGTAGTATAGGCCCCCGGACAGGGGGTGTAGAGACCCAGTACTTC. Protein sequence: CASSIGPRTGGVETQYF.

V and J are TRBV28 and TRBJ1-3; the match to TRBD1 covers 8 bases. Trimming took 8 bases from V and 3 from J; bases not matched to a gene: 9. CDR3 length: 15 amino acids. Germline lookup yields CDR1 MDHEN and CDR2 SYDVKM. The CDR3 is CASLRQGFCGNTIYF. As DNA, the CDR3 is TGTGCCAGCCTAAGACAGGGGTTTTGTGGAAACACCATATATTTT. The full variable domain, rest sourced from reference TRBV28 and TRBJ1-3, is DVKVTQSSRYLVKRTGEKVFLECVQDMDHENMFWYRQDPGLGLRLIYFSYDVKMKEKGDIPEGYSVSREKKERFSLILESASTNQTSMYLCASLRQGFCGNTIYFGEGSWLTVV.

The rearrangement uses TRBV5-1 and TRBJ2-5, with D perhaps matching TRBD1 (5 bases). The V gene lost 1 base and the J gene lost 2 bases, with 15 bases spanning the gap. The CDR3 totals 16 residues. CDR1 is SGHRS and CDR2 is YFSETQ in the germline V gene. The CDR3 DNA reads TGCGCCAGCAGCTTGAATTCGGGCCGACAGCAAGAGACCCAGTACTTC. Amino acid sequence: CASSLNSGRQQETQYF.

This chain connects TRBV9 to TRBJ2-2; TRBD2 matches at 12 bases. Germline V lookup: CDR1 SGDLS, CDR2 YYNGEE. J was trimmed by 0 bases and V by 0 bases; bases with no gene match: 6. This CDR3 comprises 19 residues. The CDR3 loop reads CASSVETSGGYSNTGELFF. The CDR3 nucleotides read TGTGCCAGCAGCGTAGAGACTAGCGGGGGATACTCGAACACCGGGGAGCTGTTTTTT. The entire variable domain, with the rest obtained from reference TRBV9 and TRBJ2-2, is as follows: DSGVTQTPKHLITATGQRVTLRCSPRSGDLSVYWYQQSLDQGLQFLIQYYNGEERAKGNILERFSAQQFPDLHSELNLSSLELGDSALYFCASSVETSGGYSNTGELFFGEGSRLTVL.

The V call is TRBV28, the J call TRBJ1-5, with 8 positions matching TRBD1. The CDR3 consists of 15 residues. Germline CDR1 reads MDHEN; CDR2 reads SYDVKM. With 7 bases clipped from V and 4 bases from J, the junction kept 9 bases outside the gene matches. The CDR3 is CASTLDRGKNQPQHF. In DNA, the CDR3 is TGTGCCAGCACCCTCGACAGGGGTAAAAATCAGCCCCAGCATTTT.

On this clone: Other DNA variants within this sample encode the same CDR3. The J gene is TRBJ1-1, the V gene TRBV5-1; TRBD1 matches 8 bases. The germline CDR1 and CDR2 sequences are SGHRS and YFSETQ. The CDR3 spans 15 residues. V gave up 4 bases and J gave up 3 bases; unmatched junction bases: 8. This chain's CDR3 is CASSLGGQGDTEAFF. In nucleotides, the CDR3 is TGCGCCAGCAGCCTTGGAGGACAGGGCGACACTGAAGCTTTCTTT. The complete variable domain, with remaining parts taken from reference TRBV5-1 and TRBJ1-1, reads KAGVTQTPRYLIKTRGQQVTLSCSPISGHRSVSWYQQTPGQGLQFLFEYFSETQRNKGNFPGRFSGRQFSNSRSEMNVSTLELGDSALYLCASSLGGQGDTEAFFGQGTRLTVV.

This chain uses TRBV7-2 with TRBJ1-1; 10 positions match TRBD1. Germline CDR1 and CDR2: SGHTA and FQGNSA. V shed 5 bases, J shed 5 bases, and the junction held 8 bases outside the gene matches. The CDR3 has 15 residues. The CDR3 DNA is TGTGCCAGCAGCCCATGGGACAGGGGACTGACTGAAGCTTTCTTT. Amino acid sequence: CASSPWDRGLTEAFF.

This clone was seen only a few times. This rearrangement joins TRBV29-1 to TRBJ1-1; the D gene is possibly TRBD1 (5 bases). The CDR3 covers 13 residues. V was clipped by 3 bases and J by 5 bases, with 13 bases between them. Germline CDR1 reads SQVTM; CDR2 reads ANQGSEA. CDR3 nucleotide sequence: TGCAGCGTTGAGTCGGGGGTTGAGACTGAAGCTTTCTTT. Translated, it gives CSVESGVETEAFF.

This clone was observed a few times. This chain links TRBV2 with TRBJ1-1; D is perhaps TRBD1 (6 bases). The CDR3 totals 16 residues. V dropped 6 bases and J dropped 4 bases, with 21 bases sitting between them. Germline loops: CDR1 SNHLY, CDR2 FYNNEI. As DNA, the CDR3 is TGTGCCAGCAGCCCGAGGCAACAGGGTAAATGCACTGAAGCTTTCTTT. It is translated as CASSPRQQGKCTEAFF.

The J gene is TRBJ1-3, the V gene TRBV6-5; no clear D gene. Per the germline V gene, CDR1 is MNHEY and CDR2 is SVGAGI. This CDR3 has 16 residues. V shed 2 bases and J shed 0 bases, with 11 bases lying between them. The CDR3 here is CASSYALSFSGNTIYF. In nucleotides, the CDR3 is TGTGCCAGCAGTTACGCTTTGAGCTTCTCTGGAAACACCATATATTTT.

The rearrangement links TRBV28 to TRBJ2-1, with D tentatively TRBD2 (6 bases). Germline loops: CDR1 MDHEN, CDR2 SYDVKM. Trimming left V 5 bases short and J 5 bases short, with 16 bases between. This CDR3 contains 15 residues. CDR3 amino acids: CASSPRDLGNNEQFF. In DNA, the CDR3 is TGTGCCAGCAGTCCCCGGGACTTAGGGAACAATGAGCAGTTCTTC.

This chain joins TRBV2 and TRBJ1-6, with no clear D. CDR3 length equals 12 residues. The V and J ends lost 3 bases and 9 bases respectively, with 6 bases between them. The V gene's germline CDR1 is SNHLY and CDR2 FYNNEI. The CDR3 DNA reads TGTGCCAGCAGTGAGCAGTTTTCACCCCTCCACTTT. Its translation: CASSEQFSPLHF.

The chain joins TRBV15 to TRBJ1-3; D remains unclear. Germline lookup yields CDR1 LNHNV and CDR2 YYDKDF (reference sequence). V lost 0 bases and J lost 4, with 7 bases in between. This CDR3 has 14 residues. This CDR3 is CATSRDPLGNTIYF. The CDR3 DNA reads as TGTGCCACCAGCAGAGATCCCCTCGGAAACACCATATATTTT.

The V gene is TRBV7-2, the J gene TRBJ1-2, with D tentatively TRBD1 (6 bases). From germline, CDR1 is SGHTA and CDR2 FQGNSA. Trimming removed 0 bases at V and 4 bases at J, with 15 bases between. The CDR3 contains 16 residues. CDR3 sequence: CASSLAAGALPYGYTF. As DNA, the CDR3 is TGTGCCAGCAGCTTAGCGGCAGGGGCCCTACCCTATGGCTACACCTTC.

The rearrangement joins TRBV7-2 to TRBJ2-5; D possibly corresponds to TRBD1 (5 bases). Germline V gene lookup returns CDR1 SGHTA and CDR2 FQGNSA. V lost 3 bases and J 5 bases, leaving 13 bases between the germline ends. The CDR3 extends over 14 amino acids. The CDR3 DNA is TGTGCCAGCAGCTTCAGGGCTGAGGAGGAGACCCAGTACTTC. Translation gives CASSFRAEEETQYF.

The genes are TRBV2 and TRBJ2-1; 12 bases map to TRBD2. The CDR3 is 17 residues long. Germline values: CDR1 SNHLY, CDR2 FYNNEI. The trim removed 5 bases at V and 2 bases at J, leaving 7 bases unmatched. This CDR3 reads CASSTPGLAGTYNEQFF. The CDR3 DNA reads TGTGCCAGCAGTACCCCTGGACTAGCGGGAACCTACAATGAGCAGTTCTTC.

The sample holds one count of this clone. The chain links TRBV4-1 to TRBJ1-1; 7 bases map to TRBD1. The CDR3 extends over 16 amino acids. With V trimmed by 2 bases and J by 7 bases, 13 bases remained unmatched. Per the germline V gene, CDR1 is MGHRA and CDR2 is YSYEKL. The CDR3 loop reads CASSQPHPGTAYEAFF. CDR3 bases: TGCGCCAGCAGCCAACCCCATCCCGGGACAGCTTATGAAGCTTTCTTT.

This clone was observed a single time. This sequence joins TRBV9 and TRBJ2-7, with 7 bases aligning to TRBD2. There are 13 residues in the CDR3. The V segment lost 4 bases and the J segment 6 bases; nucleotides outside the gene matches: 7. CDR1 and CDR2 from the germline V gene are SGDLS and YYNGEE. CDR3 nucleotide sequence: TGTGCCAGCAGCCTTACTTGGGGGGGCGAGCAGTACTTC. Translation gives CASSLTWGGEQYF.

The J gene is TRBJ2-1, the V gene TRBV2, with 9 bases fitting TRBD1. With 8 bases clipped from V and 5 bases from J, the junction kept 7 bases outside the gene matches. Looked up from germline, CDR1 is SNHLY and CDR2 is FYNNEI. The CDR3 covers 14 residues. For the CDR3, the DNA is TGTGCCAGCCCAAGGGACAGGGAAAACAATGAGCAGTTCTTC. The encoded protein is CASPRDRENNEQFF. Filled out from reference TRBV2 and TRBJ2-1, the complete variable domain reads EPEVTQTPSHQVTQMGQEVILRCVPISNHLYFYWYRQILGQKVEFLVSFYNNEISEKSEIFDDQFSVERPDGSNFTLKIRSTKLEDSAMYFCASPRDRENNEQFFGPGTRLTVL.

The chain uses TRBV5-4 and TRBJ2-5, with D possibly TRBD2 on 5 matching bases. Germline V lookup: CDR1 SGHNT, CDR2 YYREEE (reference sequence). CDR3 size: 15 residues. Trimming stripped 4 bases from V and 3 bases from J, with 16 bases between. CDR3 sequence: CASSPYGVYEETQYF. In DNA, the CDR3 is TGTGCCAGCAGCCCCTACGGGGTTTATGAAGAGACCCAGTACTTC.

The chain joins TRBV10-3 to TRBJ2-2, with D perhaps matching TRBD2 (6 bases). Germline V gene sequence: CDR1 ENHRY, CDR2 SYGVKD. This CDR3 contains 15 residues. V lost 6 bases and J lost 0, with 11 bases in between. The chain's CDR3 is CAIREGNANTGELFF. The DNA for the CDR3 is TGTGCCATCAGGGAGGGCAACGCGAACACCGGGGAGCTGTTTTTT.

The sample holds one count of this clone. The V gene is TRBV5-6, the J gene TRBJ2-7; tentative D call: TRBD2 (6 bases). Trimming removed 4 bases from V and 3 bases from J, with 8 bases in between. CDR1 and CDR2 (germline): SGHDT, YYEEEE. The CDR3 is 12 residues long. The CDR3 region has the DNA TGTGCCAGCAGCCCCGGGAGCTACGAGCAGTACTTC. It translates to CASSPGSYEQYF.

This chain's CDR3 is CASSMRSRWHF. The CDR3 region has the DNA TGTGCCAGTAGTATGAGGTCACGGTGGCATTTT. The V gene is TRBV19, the J gene TRBJ1-5; D gene uncertain. The CDR3 is made up of 11 amino acids. Looked up from germline, CDR1 is LNHDA and CDR2 is SQIVND (reference sequence). The V end lost 3 bases, the J end lost 15 bases, and 12 bases lay between the germline ends.

The chain recombines TRBV10-3 with TRBJ1-6; TRBD1 matches at 11 bases. This CDR3 comprises 17 residues. J lost 6 bases, V lost 5 bases, and 9 bases had no gene match. From germline, CDR1 is ENHRY and CDR2 SYGVKD. CDR3 sequence reads: CAISTDHGQGANSPLHF. The CDR3 DNA follows: TGTGCCATCAGTACCGACCACGGACAGGGGGCTAATTCACCCCTCCACTTT.